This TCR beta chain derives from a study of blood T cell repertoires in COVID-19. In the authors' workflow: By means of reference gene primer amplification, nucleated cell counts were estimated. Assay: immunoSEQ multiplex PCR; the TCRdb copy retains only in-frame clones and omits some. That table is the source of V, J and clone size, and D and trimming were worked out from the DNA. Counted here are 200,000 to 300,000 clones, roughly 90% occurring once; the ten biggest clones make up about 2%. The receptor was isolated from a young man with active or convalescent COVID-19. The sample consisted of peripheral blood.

This CDR3 is CASKTSAGPFRGYTF. CDR3 DNA sequence: TGTGCCAGCAAGACCTCCGCGGGGCCCTTTAGGGGCTACACCTTC. The chain links TRBV6-5 to TRBJ1-2; a weak D match, TRBD1 (5 bases). Germline V CDR1 and CDR2: MNHEY, SVGAGI. V was trimmed by 7 bases and J by 8 bases, leaving 23 bases between them. The CDR3 loop spans 15 amino acids.